The 25 T cell receptor beta chains reported below all come from one sample, sequenced in a study of T cell responses to AZD1222 COVID-19 vaccine listed by TCRdb under 2021. Library construction relied on the immunoSEQ multiplex PCR assay. TCRdb took over this immuneACCESS table, retaining in-frame rearrangements with V and J assigned. Such tables are incomplete; in checked studies, under half of the missing clones stem from an unresolved V gene, and the remainder is unexplained. The sample includes around 130,000 clones, with approximately 90% observed a single time. Approximately 1.5% of the sample is in the top ten clones. Taken with the paper, the label for time point translates to: baseline before first vaccination. This specimen was peripheral blood, taken on day 0 of AZD1222 vaccination. The receptors shown here come from an adult in good health.

This chain links TRBV6-5 with TRBJ1-1, with D uncertain. The V gene lost 6 bases and the J gene lost 5 bases, with 13 bases spanning the gap. This CDR3 contains 13 residues. The germline V gene encodes CDR1 MNHEY and CDR2 SVGAGI. The CDR3 loop reads CASSPGRETEAFF. In nucleotides, the CDR3 is TGTGCCAGCAGCCCCGGGAGGGAAACTGAAGCTTTCTTT.

Concerning this clone itself: The same CDR3 arises from other DNA sequences in this sample as well. The chain couples TRBV5-1 to TRBJ1-5; D gene ambiguous. This CDR3 is 13 amino acids long. Germline CDR1 is SGHRS and CDR2 is YFSETQ. V was cut by 0 bases and J by 5 bases, with 6 bases left in between. CDR3: CASSLDSYQPQHF. In nucleotides, the CDR3 is TGCGCCAGCAGCTTGGACAGTTATCAGCCCCAGCATTTT.

The rearrangement links TRBV6-1 to TRBJ1-2; no reliable D call. The CDR3 has 12 amino acids. CDR1 and CDR2 (germline): MNHNS, SASEGT. The V end was cut by 3 bases, the J end by 2 bases, with 4 bases between. CDR3 residues: CASSDRNYGYTF. The CDR3 coding sequence is TGTGCCAGCAGTGACCGAAACTATGGCTACACCTTC.

The V call is TRBV4-1, the J call TRBJ1-6, with a possible D match to TRBD1 (5 bases). V was shortened by 3 bases and J by 8 bases, with 14 bases between the two germline ends. Germline lookup yields CDR1 MGHRA and CDR2 YSYEKL. The CDR3 totals 15 residues. CDR3: CASSHPGGGDSPLHF. CDR3 sequence (DNA): TGCGCCAGCAGCCACCCGGGGGGGGGTGATTCACCCCTCCACTTT.

The V call is TRBV12-3 or TRBV12-4, the J call TRBJ1-2, with D perhaps TRBD1 (5 bases). V was cut by 3 bases and J by 6 bases, with 8 bases left in between. The CDR3 extends over 12 amino acids. The CDR3 spells CASSFRGDGYTF. The CDR3 DNA is TGTGCCAGCAGTTTTCGAGGGGATGGCTACACCTTC.

There are a few counts of this clone. The gene calls are TRBV12-3 or TRBV12-4 and TRBJ1-3; a weak D match, TRBD1 (5 bases). The V and J ends lost 8 bases and 4 bases respectively, with 9 bases between them. The CDR3 loop spans 12 amino acids. CDR3 sequence: CASGPGGNTIYF. The CDR3 nucleotides read TGTGCCAGCGGTCCAGGGGGAAACACCATATATTTT.

The V gene is TRBV5-1, the J gene TRBJ2-1, with 11 bases aligning to TRBD2. The germline V gene encodes CDR1 SGHRS and CDR2 YFSETQ. Germline trimming cut 3 bases from V and 1 base from J; bases unmatched to any gene: 6. The CDR3 length is 17 residues. The CDR3 DNA follows: TGCGCCAGCAGCTCGTCTAGCGGGGGGCCATCCTACAATGAGCAGTTCTTC. Translating gives CASSSSSGGPSYNEQFF.

This rearrangement joins TRBV2 to TRBJ2-1, with a possible D match to TRBD1 (6 bases). Germline CDR1 is SNHLY and CDR2 is FYNNEI. CDR3 size: 16 residues. Trimming cost V 3 bases and J 4 bases, with 16 bases left between them. CDR3 loop: CASSEWGPGSYNEQFF. The CDR3 DNA sequence: TGTGCCAGCAGTGAGTGGGGGCCAGGGTCTTACAATGAGCAGTTCTTC. Combining the CDR3 with reference TRBV2 and TRBJ2-1 gives the whole variable domain EPEVTQTPSHQVTQMGQEVILRCVPISNHLYFYWYRQILGQKVEFLVSFYNNEISEKSEIFDDQFSVERPDGSNFTLKIRSTKLEDSAMYFCASSEWGPGSYNEQFFGPGTRLTVL.

The rearrangement uses TRBV11-2 and TRBJ2-1; 11 bases align to TRBD2. The V and J ends lost 1 base and 3 bases, in that order; junction bases with no gene match: 5. The CDR3 loop spans 17 amino acids. Germline CDR1 and CDR2: SGHAT and FQNNGV. CDR3 loop: CASSLVTSGEYYNEQFF. For the CDR3, the DNA is TGTGCCAGCAGCTTAGTGACTAGCGGGGAATACTACAATGAGCAGTTCTTC.

The V and J genes are TRBV30 and TRBJ1-5; the D is unclear. V shed 4 bases and J shed 0 bases, with 10 bases lying between them. The V gene's germline CDR1 is GTSNPN and CDR2 SVGIG (reference sequence). The CDR3 runs to 14 residues. The CDR3 DNA sequence: TGTGCCTGGAACCCACCTAATAGCAATCAGCCCCAGCATTTT. It codes for CAWNPPNSNQPQHF.

V is TRBV3-1 (or the pseudogene TRBV3-2) and J is TRBJ2-7, with D maybe TRBD1 (5 bases). V dropped 1 base and J dropped 6 bases, with 7 bases sitting between them. From germline, CDR1 is LGHDT and CDR2 YNNKEL (reference sequence). The CDR3 totals 12 residues. CDR3 protein: CASSQVGAEQYF. The CDR3, as DNA: TGTGCCAGCAGCCAAGTAGGGGCCGAGCAGTACTTC.

This sequence joins TRBV19 and TRBJ1-3, with D unclear. Per germline, CDR1 LNHDA and CDR2 SQIVND (reference sequence). The CDR3 has 16 amino acids. Trimming took off 3 bases at V and 2 bases at J, with 14 bases between the two ends. CDR3 amino acids: CASSISVFGPGNTIYF. DNA for the CDR3: TGTGCCAGTAGTATTTCAGTGTTCGGCCCTGGAAACACCATATATTTT.

The rearrangement links TRBV29-1 to TRBJ1-1; a weak D match, TRBD1 (5 bases). The CDR3 sequence is 14 residues long. Germline-derived CDR1 and CDR2 are SQVTM and ANQGSEA. Trimming pared 5 bases from V and 4 bases from J, leaving 17 bases between. The CDR3 region is CSVKEAGGSTEAFF. As DNA, the CDR3 is TGCAGCGTTAAGGAGGCGGGGGGGTCCACTGAAGCTTTCTTT.

The rearrangement joins TRBV19 to TRBJ1-2, with a possible D match to TRBD1 (5 bases). Germline CDR1 is LNHDA and CDR2 is SQIVND (reference sequence). V was trimmed by 7 bases and J by 4 bases, leaving 19 bases between them. There are 15 residues in the CDR3. CDR3 in amino acids: CASKTRSGATYGYTF. In DNA form, the CDR3 reads TGTGCCAGTAAAACCCGATCCGGGGCAACCTATGGCTACACCTTC. Complete variable domain (other parts from reference TRBV19 and TRBJ1-2): DGGITQSPKYLFRKEGQNVTLSCEQNLNHDAMYWYRQDPGQGLRLIYYSQIVNDFQKGDIAEGYSVSREKKESFPLTVTSAQKNPTAFYLCASKTRSGATYGYTFGSGTRLTVV.

The J gene is TRBJ1-4, the V gene TRBV5-1; 7 bases align to TRBD1. CDR1 is SGHRS and CDR2 is YFSETQ in the germline V gene. The CDR3 extends over 15 amino acids. V lost 3 bases, J lost 4 bases, and 6 bases stayed unmatched. The DNA for the CDR3 is TGCGCCAGCAGCTCGGGACAGCTAAGTAATGAAAAACTGTTTTTT. This encodes CASSSGQLSNEKLFF.

The chain carries TRBV30 and TRBJ1-5, with D perhaps matching TRBD1 (6 bases). The V end was cut by 1 base, the J end by 5 bases, with 9 bases between. CDR1 GTSNPN and CDR2 SVGIG come from the germline V gene (reference sequence). There are 13 residues in the CDR3. The CDR3: CAWSEQGHQPQHF. The DNA for the CDR3 is TGTGCCTGGAGTGAACAGGGTCATCAGCCCCAGCATTTT. Looking up the rest from reference TRBV30 and TRBJ1-5 gives the full variable domain: SQTIHQWPATLVQPVGSPLSLECTVEGTSNPNLYWYRQAAGRGLQLLFYSVGIGQISSEVPQNLSASRPQDRQFILSSKKLLLSDSGFYLCAWSEQGHQPQHFGDGTRLSIL.

V usage is TRBV30 and J usage is TRBJ2-2, with D unresolved. Looked up from germline, CDR1 is GTSNPN and CDR2 is SVGIG (reference sequence). Trimming removed 3 bases from V and 6 bases from J, with 5 bases in between. The CDR3 has 11 amino acids. In DNA, the CDR3 is TGTGCCTGGAGCCCTCCCGGGGAGCTGTTTTTT. Its protein product is CAWSPPGELFF.

The rearrangement links TRBV7-9 to TRBJ1-4; 7 positions match TRBD1. From germline, CDR1 is SEHNR and CDR2 FQNEAQ (reference sequence). The ends lost 8 bases at V and 4 bases at J; junction bases unmatched: 10. The CDR3 is 15 residues long. CDR3 loop: CASLGVGQDNEKLFF. The CDR3 DNA follows: TGTGCCAGCTTGGGGGTAGGACAGGATAATGAAAAACTGTTTTTT.

The rearrangement uses TRBV7-3 and TRBJ2-7, with a tentative D call TRBD1 (6 bases). V dropped 4 bases and J dropped 7 bases, with 14 bases sitting between them. This CDR3 comprises 13 residues. The germline CDR1 and CDR2 sequences are SGHTA and FQGTGA. CDR3 nucleotides: TGTGCCAGCAGCTACCGGGACACCAGGGAGCAGTACTTC. The encoded protein is CASSYRDTREQYF.

V gene TRBV19 combines with J gene TRBJ1-6, with D perhaps TRBD1 (5 bases). Between the trimmed V and J ends, which lost 5 bases and 9 bases, there was a span of 11 bases. Germline CDR1 and CDR2: LNHDA and SQIVND (reference sequence). CDR3 length: 13 residues. CDR3 residues: CASSSPGFSPLHF. Written as DNA, the CDR3 is TGTGCCAGTAGTTCACCAGGGTTTTCACCCCTCCACTTT.

The chain has TRBV30 and TRBJ2-2; D call uncertain. Germline V lookup: CDR1 GTSNPN, CDR2 SVGIG (reference sequence). V was shortened by 1 base and J by 2 bases, with 8 bases between the two germline ends. The CDR3 runs 14 residues. The CDR3 DNA reads as TGTGCCTGGAGTGAGGGCGGTAACACCGGGGAGCTGTTTTTT. Translated: CAWSEGGNTGELFF.

The chain joins TRBV19 to TRBJ2-6; no clear D gene. CDR3 length: 15 amino acids. In germline, CDR1 is LNHDA, CDR2 SQIVND (reference sequence). Trimming took off 7 bases at V and 2 bases at J, with 12 bases between the two ends. In DNA, the CDR3 is TGTGCCAGTAAGGGTCTTCCCGCTGGGGCCAACGTCCTGACTTTC. It yields the protein CASKGLPAGANVLTF.

The chain links TRBV9 to TRBJ1-2; D is uncertain. V lost 0 bases to trimming and J lost 4 bases, with 1 base between them. The CDR3 is 11 residues long. Per germline, CDR1 SGDLS and CDR2 YYNGEE. Here the CDR3 DNA reads TGTGCCAGCAGCGTAGGCTATGGCTACACCTTC. It codes for CASSVGYGYTF.

The chain couples TRBV30 to TRBJ1-2, with D perhaps TRBD1 (5 bases). Germline assignment: CDR1 GTSNPN and CDR2 SVGIG (reference sequence). This CDR3 comprises 13 residues. V dropped 3 bases and J dropped 3 bases, with 11 bases sitting between them. CDR3 loop: CAWSPGTDYGYTF. The CDR3 DNA reads TGTGCCTGGAGCCCAGGGACCGACTATGGCTACACCTTC.

The chain has TRBV7-2 and TRBJ2-7; TRBD2 aligns across 8 bases. The CDR3 spans 16 residues. J gave up 2 bases and V 3 bases, and 9 bases lay outside the gene matches. CDR1 SGHTA and CDR2 FQGNSA come from the germline V gene. The CDR3 here is CASSLAGGSATYEQYF. In nucleotides, the CDR3 is TGTGCCAGCAGCTTGGCGGGGGGCTCGGCAACCTACGAGCAGTACTTC.